This paragraph reports one TCR beta chain. Its antigen is still unknown. The study sampled nominally healthy donors, though unrecorded immune exposures were likely. The record originates from a study of cytomegalovirus exposure and HLA in healthy donors. Study observations and caveats: In all likelihood, a cluster of highly shared sequence variants was a sequencing artifact.

The PCR made use of 60 Vbeta and 13 Jbeta primers. Per the study methods: About 11 million of tens of millions of unique TCR beta chains were shared, per a later count. TCRdb's table, derived via immunoSEQ multiplex PCR, lists solely in-frame clones and lacks some. The DNA was the basis for D and trimming; V, J and clone size are from that table. The sample has 120,000 or so clones, roughly 10% seen once. V dropped 5 bases and J dropped 2; count of bases not matched to a gene: 11. Germline V gene lookup returns CDR1 LNHNV and CDR2 YYDKDF (reference sequence). The CDR3 is 16 amino acids. This clonotype was sampled from a woman aged 18-29 years in good health and CMV-seropositive. The chain employs TRBV15 and TRBJ1-1; TRBD1 matches 7 bases. Sequenced material: PBMCs. This chain's CDR3 is CATSEGAVVGNTEAFF. The CDR3 DNA follows: TGTGCCACCAGCGAGGGGGCGGTTGTAGGAAACACTGAAGCTTTCTTT.